The source of this TCR beta chain is a study of blood T cell repertoires in COVID-19. Study as a whole: The origin of the acute and convalescent COVID-19 samples was the United States, Italy and Spain. Sources were T cells, B-cell-depleted T cells, or PBMCs; the material itself was cDNA or gDNA.

How the authors handled the data: Amplification with reference gene primers provided the estimates of nucleated cell counts. Only in-frame clones appear in the TCRdb table, and some are missing; sequencing was by immunoSEQ multiplex PCR. From that table come the V and J calls and clone size; the DNA was used to work out D and trimming. Of 90,000 to 130,000 clones listed, roughly 76% were seen once; the top ten hold approximately 8%. Sequencing was carried out using peripheral blood. This TCR was sampled from an older woman with acute or convalescent COVID-19.

CDR3 in DNA: TGTGCCAGCAGCGGTACTAGGGGGAGCTCCTACGAGCAGTACTTC. This encodes CASSGTRGSSYEQYF. V gene TRBV9 combines with J gene TRBJ2-7; tentative D call: TRBD1 (6 bases). There are 15 residues in the CDR3. Trimming took 3 bases from V and 0 from J, leaving 13 bases between them. CDR1 is SGDLS and CDR2 is YYNGEE in the germline V gene.